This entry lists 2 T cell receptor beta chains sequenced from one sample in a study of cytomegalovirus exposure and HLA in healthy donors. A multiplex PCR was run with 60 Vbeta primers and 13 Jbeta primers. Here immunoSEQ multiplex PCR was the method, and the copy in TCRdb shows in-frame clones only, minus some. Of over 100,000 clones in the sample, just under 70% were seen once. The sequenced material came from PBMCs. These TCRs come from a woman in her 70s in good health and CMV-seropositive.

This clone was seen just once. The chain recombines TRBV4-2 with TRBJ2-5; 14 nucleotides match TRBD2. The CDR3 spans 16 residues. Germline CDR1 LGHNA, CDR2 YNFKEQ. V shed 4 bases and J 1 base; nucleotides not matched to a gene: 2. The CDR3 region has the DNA TGTGCCAGCAGCCCGGGGACTAGCGGGGGCCAAGAGACCCAGTACTTC. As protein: CASSPGTSGGQETQYF.

Written as DNA, the CDR3 is TGTGCCAGTAGTGCCCTGCGGGGAGAGACCCAGTACTTC. This encodes CASSALRGETQYF. The V and J genes are TRBV19 and TRBJ2-5; D is perhaps TRBD2 (6 bases). V lost 5 bases and J lost 4, with 11 bases in between. This CDR3 has 13 residues. Looked up from germline, CDR1 is LNHDA and CDR2 is SQIVND (reference sequence).